The entry below describes one TCR beta chain. No cognate antigen has been identified for it. No base quality information exists; no much larger clone differs at one position. The library was prepared using the immunoSEQ multiplex PCR assay. For most patients, genomic DNA was isolated with the Qiagen DNeasy Blood and Tissue Kit and shipped frozen to Adaptive Biotechnologies for TCR sequencing. For most patients, genomic DNA was subjected to high-throughput TCR-beta CDR3 sequencing by Adaptive Biotechnologies. On the study's bioinformatics: TCR sequencing data were retrieved from Adaptive's ImmunoSEQ software for roughly 17 patients, whereas three other patients were processed with MiXCR and VDJtools. CD4 versus CD8 sorting errors were corrected by removing sequences found in both subsets at a frequency ratio below 5:1. Because the origin of CDR3 nucleotide sequences shared between donor and recipient could not be assigned, those sequences were removed. To be classed as alloreactive, a clone needed at least 2-fold expansion over unstimulated cells and a minimum CFSE-low frequency of 0.002% (template counts) or 0.001% (read counts). Mappable clones were those detected in sequenced pre-transplant spleen, lymph node, or MLR CFSE-low populations of the donor or recipient. Cumulative frequency of alloreactive clones was calculated as a percentage of all sequences weighted by copy number. In TCRdb, the immuneACCESS table is reduced to in-frame sequences with V and J assigned. These tables do not hold every clone; where another copy was compared, an unresolved V gene accounts for under half, and the others remain unexplained. For V, J and clone size, that table is used; D and trimming come from the DNA. The sample table holds roughly 64,000 clones, of which roughly 90% were seen once. The ten largest clonotypes hold about 1.7% of the sample.

The sample comes from a study of graft-versus-host responses after intestinal transplantation (dated by TCRdb to about 2021). For the wider study: The transplants that recipients received were multivisceral, liver-intestinal, or isolated intestinal. Of the 20 to 25 intestinal transplant recipients enrolled in the cohort, one of whom was a retransplant, a few patients without pretransplant specimens were excluded. Donor T cell macrochimerism was defined as a peak of at least 4% donor T cells among recipient peripheral blood mononuclear cells. Alloreactive clones were identified by sequencing pre-transplant mixed lymphocyte reaction products and comparing them with unstimulated pre-transplant donor and recipient T cells. Samples from a few later patients were sequenced in-house on an Illumina MiSeq with MiXCR processing rather than by the commercial service. Anti-thymocyte globulin induction was given to all recipients, followed by maintenance tacrolimus and steroids for roughly 3 years. Bulk TCR-beta CDR3 sequencing was used to track graft-versus-host and host-versus-graft alloreactive T cell clones in the graft, circulation and bone marrow after intestinal transplantation.

Overall study outcomes, separate from this receptor: Conclusions were limited by the relatively low number and heterogeneity of intestinal transplant patients. GvH clones were detected in recipient bone marrow, and some appeared earlier in ileal mucosa or blood, consistent with an intestinal mucosal origin. In patients with donor T cell macrochimerism, the allografts had high GvH to HvG T cell clonal ratios. Early after transplant, peak levels of circulating GvH clones were found to be associated with declines in HvG clones.

This sample's time point label indicates: cells obtained before transplantation from donor or recipient. CD3+CD4+ and CD3+CD8+ populations were FACS-sorted from unstimulated pre-transplant donor and recipient cells taken from spleen or lymph nodes. The germline V gene specifies MDHEN as CDR1 and SYDVKM as CDR2. From its cysteine to its phenylalanine, the CDR3 spans 12 amino acids. Only the CDR3 portion is preserved as DNA: 36 bases, with reading frame beginning at the first base. Trimming takes 3 bases from V and 2 bases from J, and the germline ends sit 5 bases apart. The TCR sequence derives from a human donor who was the organ donor for an intestinal transplant. The chain is made from TRBV28 and TRBJ2-7; no D gene call is confident. Sample: unstimulated CD8+ T cells sorted from spleen or lymph node cells, taken before transplant. The DNA reads as follows: TGTGCCAGCAGTTTCCCTACCTACGAGCAGTACTTC. The resulting protein is CASSFPTYEQYF.